The 16 T cell receptor beta chains below were found in one sample sequenced in a study of OX40 agonist ivuxolimab in advanced cancers. Measured with immunoSEQ multiplex PCR; TCRdb has only the in-frame clones, and not every one. The sample lists around 43,000 clones, approximately 88% occurring once. The material was CD4+ or CD8+ T cells sorted from blood, obtained in a trial of the OX40 agonist ivuxolimab. All receptors come from an adult with an advanced solid tumor such as melanoma, head and neck, liver or kidney cancer.

The V call is TRBV6-1, the J call TRBJ1-1, with D possibly being TRBD1 (6 bases). The CDR3 has 12 amino acids. Germline values: CDR1 MNHNS, CDR2 SASEGT. The ends were cut back, 8 bases at V and 4 bases at J, with 11 bases in the middle. For the CDR3, the DNA is TGTGCCAGCGTTACAGGGATCACTGAAGCTTTCTTT. Translated: CASVTGITEAFF.

Within the sample, this clone is medium-sized (0.01 to 0.1%). The chain recombines TRBV7-2 with TRBJ2-1; TRBD2 matches at 8 bases. Looked up from germline, CDR1 is SGHTA and CDR2 is FQGNSA. The CDR3 covers 13 residues. V shed 4 bases, J shed 4 bases, and the junction held 0 bases outside the gene matches. This chain's CDR3 is CASSSGGYNEQFF. For the CDR3, the DNA is TGTGCCAGCAGCTCGGGGGGGTACAATGAGCAGTTCTTC.

This chain connects TRBV19 to TRBJ2-1; 8 bases are shared with TRBD2. The germline gives CDR1 LNHDA, CDR2 SQIVND (reference sequence). Unmatched junction bases numbered 6, after V lost 8 bases and J lost 6 bases. The CDR3 extends over 13 amino acids. As DNA, the CDR3 is TGTGCCAGTGCGGGGGGCACTGTCAATGAGCAGTTCTTC. The encoded protein is CASAGGTVNEQFF.

V gene TRBV6-1 combines with J gene TRBJ1-6; D gene uncertain. Germline CDR1 and CDR2: MNHNS and SASEGT. The V end was cut by 6 bases, the J end by 7 bases, with 10 bases between. The CDR3 has 13 residues. The CDR3 spells CASRSVENSPLHF. CDR3 nucleotides: TGTGCCAGCAGGTCCGTGGAAAATTCACCCCTCCACTTT.

The V gene is TRBV5-6, the J gene TRBJ1-2; D is unclear. Per the germline V gene, CDR1 is SGHDT and CDR2 is YYEEEE. CDR3 length: 11 amino acids. V was cut by 2 bases and J by 5 bases, with 4 bases left in between. This CDR3 reads CASSFQYGYTF. CDR3 in DNA: TGTGCCAGCAGCTTCCAATATGGCTACACCTTC.

The chain joins TRBV5-1 to TRBJ2-1; 14 positions agree with TRBD2. V shed 2 bases, J shed 5 bases, and the junction held 6 bases outside the gene matches. Germline CDR1 and CDR2: SGHRS and YFSETQ. CDR3 length equals 17 residues. The CDR3 loop reads CASSFRLAGGRNNEQFF. CDR3 in DNA: TGCGCCAGCAGCTTCCGACTAGCGGGAGGGCGGAACAATGAGCAGTTCTTC.

The chain carries TRBV4-2 and TRBJ2-7; 10 bases match TRBD2. J gave up 2 bases and V 4 bases, and 2 bases lay outside the gene matches. The CDR3 is 14 amino acids. Germline loops: CDR1 LGHNA, CDR2 YNFKEQ. The CDR3 region is CASSPAGGAYEQYF. For the CDR3, the DNA is TGTGCCAGCAGCCCAGCGGGGGGGGCCTACGAGCAGTACTTC.

The V and J genes are TRBV10-1 and TRBJ2-7; 7 nucleotides agree with TRBD2. Germline lookup yields CDR1 WNHNN and CDR2 SYGVQD (reference sequence). V shed 2 bases, J shed 5 bases, and the junction held 6 bases outside the gene matches. This CDR3 spans 14 amino acids. CDR3 bases: TGCGCCAGCAGTGAGGGGAGGGAGGGAGACGAGCAGTACTTC. This translates into CASSEGREGDEQYF.

The V gene is TRBV7-6, the J gene TRBJ2-1; TRBD2 matches at 10 bases. Germline V gene lookup returns CDR1 SGHVS and CDR2 FNYEAQ. V was pared by 4 bases and J by 9 bases, with 9 bases of the junction left unmatched. The CDR3 spans 15 residues. CDR3: CASSSSGGIHGEQFF. DNA for the CDR3: TGTGCCAGCAGCTCTAGCGGGGGTATCCACGGTGAGCAGTTCTTC.

The chain's CDR3 is CASSPRPGQGSVQYF. The CDR3 nucleotides read TGTGCCAGCAGCCCCCGACCAGGACAGGGATCCGTGCAGTACTTC. The chain carries TRBV13 and TRBJ2-7; 8 bases fit TRBD1. The CDR3 length is 15 residues. After removal of 5 bases from V and 9 bases from J, the junction contained 15 bases not matched to a gene. Germline V gene data show CDR1 as PRHDT and CDR2 as FYEKMQ (reference sequence).

The chain carries TRBV10-1 and TRBJ2-2; the match to TRBD2 covers 8 bases. J lost 4 bases, V lost 0 bases, and 4 bases had no gene match. CDR1 is WNHNN and CDR2 is SYGVQD in the germline V gene (reference sequence). The CDR3 contains 16 residues. In DNA form, the CDR3 reads TGCGCCAGCAGTGAGTCGCGGGGGGTCGGCACCGGGGAGCTGTTTTTT. This translates into CASSESRGVGTGELFF.

V is TRBV28 and J is TRBJ1-1; possible D gene TRBD1, 5 bases. Germline CDR1 is MDHEN and CDR2 is SYDVKM. With 10 bases removed from V and 8 bases from J, the gap between germline ends came to 20 bases. CDR3 size: 13 residues. The CDR3 reads CATYPEGGAEAFF. CDR3 nucleotide sequence: TGTGCCACCTACCCGGAGGGTGGGGCCGAAGCTTTCTTT. The variable domain in full, completed from reference TRBV28 and TRBJ1-1, reads DVKVTQSSRYLVKRTGEKVFLECVQDMDHENMFWYRQDPGLGLRLIYFSYDVKMKEKGDIPEGYSVSREKKERFSLILESASTNQTSMYLCATYPEGGAEAFFGQGTRLTVV.

The rearrangement uses TRBV5-1 and TRBJ2-3; D ambiguous. V was cut by 0 bases and J by 0 bases, with 8 bases left in between. CDR3 length equals 15 residues. Germline CDR1 reads SGHRS; CDR2 reads YFSETQ. The CDR3 DNA is TGCGCCAGCAGCTTGGCCCCCTGGAGCACAGATACGCAGTATTTT. It yields the protein CASSLAPWSTDTQYF.

This clone was counted a single time. This rearrangement joins TRBV7-2 to TRBJ2-7, with D perhaps TRBD1 or TRBD2 (5 bases each). The CDR3 has 15 amino acids. CDR1 and CDR2 from the germline V gene are SGHTA and FQGNSA. V lost 2 bases, J lost 2 bases, and 13 bases lay in between. CDR3 nucleotide sequence: TGTGCCAGCAGCTTACTCGGGACCGCGACCTACGAGCAGTACTTC. Encoded protein: CASSLLGTATYEQYF.

The chain couples TRBV10-3 to TRBJ2-1; TRBD1 might be the D (6 bases). This CDR3 has 19 amino acids. Trimming cost V 0 bases and J 1 base, with 19 bases left between them. Looked up from germline, CDR1 is ENHRY and CDR2 is SYGVKD. The CDR3 DNA reads TGTGCCATCAGTGAGTCCATCGACCCAGCCAGGGGTTCCTACAATGAGCAGTTCTTC. This encodes CAISESIDPARGSYNEQFF.

The chain uses TRBV4-1 and TRBJ2-5; the D is unclear. The V gene's germline CDR1 is MGHRA and CDR2 YSYEKL. CDR3 length: 14 residues. V lost 3 bases and J 3 bases, leaving 11 bases between the germline ends. Written as DNA, the CDR3 is TGCGCCAGCAGCCACCGTCGGGCAGAAGAGACCCAGTACTTC. This encodes CASSHRRAEETQYF.